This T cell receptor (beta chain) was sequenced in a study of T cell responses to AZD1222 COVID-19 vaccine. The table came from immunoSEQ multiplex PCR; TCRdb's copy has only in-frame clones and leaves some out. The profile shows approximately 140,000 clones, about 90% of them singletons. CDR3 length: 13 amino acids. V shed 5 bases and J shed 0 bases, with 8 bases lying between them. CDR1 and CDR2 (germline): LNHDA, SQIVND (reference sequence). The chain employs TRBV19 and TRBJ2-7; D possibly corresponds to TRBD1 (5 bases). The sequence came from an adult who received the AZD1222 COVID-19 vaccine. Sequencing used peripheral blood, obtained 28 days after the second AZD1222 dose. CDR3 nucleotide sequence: TGTGCCAGTAGTGAACAGGTCTCCTACGAGCAGTACTTC. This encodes CASSEQVSYEQYF. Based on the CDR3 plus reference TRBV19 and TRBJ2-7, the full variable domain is DGGITQSPKYLFRKEGQNVTLSCEQNLNHDAMYWYRQDPGQGLRLIYYSQIVNDFQKGDIAEGYSVSREKKESFPLTVTSAQKNPTAFYLCASSEQVSYEQYFGPGTRLTVT.